These T cell receptor beta chains were read from a single sample in a study of cytomegalovirus exposure and HLA in healthy donors. TCRdb's copy holds only in-frame clones and misses some; the assay was immunoSEQ multiplex PCR. The sample has 55,000 to 70,000 clones, 75% to 90% seen once. Material for sequencing was PBMCs. The receptors were gathered from a woman between 18 and 29 years old in good health and CMV-seronegative. Each CDR3 is given with its conserved first and last residue. A D gene is named only where the DNA matches it firmly. Where a row states a size, it is once, few, many or the class of an expanded clone; other rows omit it.

J: TRBJ2-3
D: TRBD2
V: TRBV6-4
length: 15
size: .
DNA: TGTGCCAGCAGTGACCCCCGCGGGAGCAAAGATACGCAGTATTTT
CDR3: CASSDPRGSKDTQYF

J: TRBJ2-5
D: .
V: TRBV5-1
length: 15
size: .
DNA: TGCGCCAGCAGCCCGGGGGAGCTAACCCAAGAGACCCAGTACTTC
CDR3: CASSPGELTQETQYF

J: TRBJ2-7
D: TRBD2
V: TRBV30
length: 16
size: .
DNA: TGTGCCTGGAGTCCCGGACTAGACTTGACGGCCTACGAGCAGTACTTC
CDR3: CAWSPGLDLTAYEQYF

J: TRBJ2-2
D: TRBD2
V: TRBV27
length: 17
size: .
DNA: TGTGCCAGCAGTTTATCGAGGACTAGCGGATACACCGGGGAGCTGTTTTTT
CDR3: CASSLSRTSGYTGELFF

J: TRBJ2-3
D: TRBD2
V: TRBV19
length: 13
size: .
DNA: TGTGCCAGTGCGGGAGGGCGGACAGATACGCAGTATTTT
CDR3: CASAGGRTDTQYF

J: TRBJ1-2
D: TRBD1
V: TRBV9
length: 14
size: .
DNA: TGTGCCAGCAGCGTGGGACAGGCCAACTATGGCTACACCTTC
CDR3: CASSVGQANYGYTF

J: TRBJ2-1
D: TRBD2
V: TRBV7-2
length: 16
size: .
DNA: TGTGCCAGCAGCTTAAGGGTAGCGGGAGGGCCTATTGAGCAGTTCTTC
CDR3: CASSLRVAGGPIEQFF

J: TRBJ1-6
D: .
V: TRBV27
length: 15
size: few
DNA: TGTGCCAGCAGTTTCGGCGGTGTCCATAATTCACCCCTCCACTTT
CDR3: CASSFGGVHNSPLHF

J: TRBJ2-7
D: .
V: TRBV5-1
length: 16
size: .
DNA: TGCGCCAGCAGCTTTTCCAGGGGAATCCTCTCCTACGAGCAGTACTTC
CDR3: CASSFSRGILSYEQYF

J: TRBJ1-1
D: .
V: TRBV6-1
length: 14
size: .
DNA: TGTGCCAGCAGTGAAGCGCAGGGAAACACTGAAGCTTTCTTT
CDR3: CASSEAQGNTEAFF

J: TRBJ2-2
D: TRBD1
V: TRBV6-4
length: 14
size: .
DNA: TGTGCCACCCAAGGGACAGCGAACACCGGGGAGCTGTTTTTT
CDR3: CATQGTANTGELFF